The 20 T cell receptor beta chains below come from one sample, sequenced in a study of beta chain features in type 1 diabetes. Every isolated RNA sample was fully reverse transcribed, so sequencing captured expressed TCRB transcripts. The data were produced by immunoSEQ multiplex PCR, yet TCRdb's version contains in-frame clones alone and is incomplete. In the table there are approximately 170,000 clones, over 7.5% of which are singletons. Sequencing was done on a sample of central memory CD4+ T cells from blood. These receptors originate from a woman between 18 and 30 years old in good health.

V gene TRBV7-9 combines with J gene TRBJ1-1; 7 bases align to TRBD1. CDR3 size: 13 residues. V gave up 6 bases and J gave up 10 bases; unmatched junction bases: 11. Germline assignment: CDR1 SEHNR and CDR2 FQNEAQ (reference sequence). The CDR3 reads CASSSDREFRAFF. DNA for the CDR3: TGTGCCAGCAGTTCCGACAGGGAGTTCCGAGCTTTCTTT.

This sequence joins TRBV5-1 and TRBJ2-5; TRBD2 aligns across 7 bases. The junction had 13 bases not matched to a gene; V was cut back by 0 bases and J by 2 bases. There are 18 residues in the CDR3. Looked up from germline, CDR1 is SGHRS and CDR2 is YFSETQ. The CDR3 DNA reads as TGCGCCAGCAGCTTGGCAATAGCGGGTCCCAACTTACAAGAGACCCAGTACTTC. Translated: CASSLAIAGPNLQETQYF.

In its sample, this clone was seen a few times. The CDR3 here is CASSQTLGTGPDEQFF. The CDR3 nucleotides read TGTGCCAGCAGCCAGACCCTCGGGACAGGGCCCGATGAGCAGTTCTTC. The V call is TRBV14, the J call TRBJ2-1, with 9 bases that match TRBD1. The trim removed 3 bases at V and 8 bases at J, leaving 11 bases unmatched. CDR1 and CDR2 from the germline V gene are SGHDN and FVKESK. CDR3 length: 16 residues. Using reference TRBV14 and TRBJ2-1 for the parts outside the CDR3, the full variable domain is EAGVTQFPSHSVIEKGQTVTLRCDPISGHDNLYWYRRVMGKEIKFLLHFVKESKQDESGMPNNRFLAERTGGTYSTLKVQPAELEDSGVYFCASSQTLGTGPDEQFFGPGTRLTVL.

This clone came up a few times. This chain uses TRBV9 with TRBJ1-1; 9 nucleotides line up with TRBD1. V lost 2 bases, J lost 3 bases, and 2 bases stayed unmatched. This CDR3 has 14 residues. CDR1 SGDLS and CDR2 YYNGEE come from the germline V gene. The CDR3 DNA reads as TGTGCCAGCAGCGTCCGGGACAGGGACACTGAAGCTTTCTTT. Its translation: CASSVRDRDTEAFF.

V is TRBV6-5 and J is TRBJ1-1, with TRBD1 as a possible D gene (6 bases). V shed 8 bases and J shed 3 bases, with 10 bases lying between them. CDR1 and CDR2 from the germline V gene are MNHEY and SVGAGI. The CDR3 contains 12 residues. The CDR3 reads CASQGRYTEAFF. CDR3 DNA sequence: TGTGCCAGCCAGGGGCGGTACACTGAAGCTTTCTTT.

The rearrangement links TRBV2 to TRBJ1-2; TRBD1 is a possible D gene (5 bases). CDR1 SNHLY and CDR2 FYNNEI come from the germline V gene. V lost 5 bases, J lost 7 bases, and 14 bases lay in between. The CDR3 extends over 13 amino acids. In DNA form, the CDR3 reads TGTGCCAGCAGTCGACAGCTGACAACTGGCTACACCTTC. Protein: CASSRQLTTGYTF.

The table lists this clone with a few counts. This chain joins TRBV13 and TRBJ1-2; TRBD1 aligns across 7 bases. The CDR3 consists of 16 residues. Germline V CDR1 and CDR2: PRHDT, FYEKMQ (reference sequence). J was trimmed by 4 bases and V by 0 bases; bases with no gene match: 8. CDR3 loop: CASSLGAPGQSYGYTF. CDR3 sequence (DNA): TGTGCCAGCAGCTTAGGGGCCCCGGGACAGTCCTATGGCTACACCTTC.

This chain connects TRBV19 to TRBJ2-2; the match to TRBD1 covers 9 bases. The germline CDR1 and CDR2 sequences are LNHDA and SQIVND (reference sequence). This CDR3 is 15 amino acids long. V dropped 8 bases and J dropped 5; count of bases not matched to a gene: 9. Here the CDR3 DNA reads TGTGCCAGTGGTCGGACAGGGGCTTCGACCGGGGAGCTGTTTTTT. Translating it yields CASGRTGASTGELFF.

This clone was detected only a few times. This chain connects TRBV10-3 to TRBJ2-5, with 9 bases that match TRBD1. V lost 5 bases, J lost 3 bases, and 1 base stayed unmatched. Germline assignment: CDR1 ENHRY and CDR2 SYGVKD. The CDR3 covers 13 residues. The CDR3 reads CAISWDREETQYF. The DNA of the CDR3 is TGTGCCATCAGTTGGGACAGGGAAGAGACCCAGTACTTC.

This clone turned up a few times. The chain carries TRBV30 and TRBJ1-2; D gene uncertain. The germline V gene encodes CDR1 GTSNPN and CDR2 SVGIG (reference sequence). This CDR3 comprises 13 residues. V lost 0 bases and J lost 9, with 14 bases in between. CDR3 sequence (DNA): TGTGCCTGGAGTGTAAGAGGCGCGGGTAGCTACACCTTC. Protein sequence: CAWSVRGAGSYTF.

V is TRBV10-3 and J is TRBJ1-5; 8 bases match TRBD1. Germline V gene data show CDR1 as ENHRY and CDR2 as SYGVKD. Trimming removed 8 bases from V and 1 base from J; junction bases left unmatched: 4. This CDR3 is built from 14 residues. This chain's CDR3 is CAISRQGSNQPQHF. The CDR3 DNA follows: TGTGCCATCTCGCGACAGGGGAGCAATCAGCCCCAGCATTTT.

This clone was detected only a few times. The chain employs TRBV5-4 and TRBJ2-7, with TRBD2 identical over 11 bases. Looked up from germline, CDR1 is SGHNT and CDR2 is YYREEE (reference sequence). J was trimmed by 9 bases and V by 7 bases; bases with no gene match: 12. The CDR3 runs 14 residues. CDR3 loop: CASSETSGTSGQYF. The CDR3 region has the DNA TGTGCCAGCTCCGAGACTAGCGGGACCAGCGGGCAGTACTTC.

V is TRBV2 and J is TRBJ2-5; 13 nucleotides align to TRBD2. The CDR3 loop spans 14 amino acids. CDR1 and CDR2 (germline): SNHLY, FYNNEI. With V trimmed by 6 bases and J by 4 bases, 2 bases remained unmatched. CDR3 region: CASRGLAGVETQYF. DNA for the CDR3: TGTGCCAGCAGAGGACTAGCGGGAGTAGAGACCCAGTACTTC.

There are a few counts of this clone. CDR3 loop: CASSPRDRGSPLHF. The CDR3 DNA follows: TGTGCCAGCAGCCCCCGGGACAGGGGATCACCCCTCCACTTT. The genes are TRBV7-8 and TRBJ1-6; 10 bases match TRBD1. The CDR3 consists of 14 residues. The germline V gene encodes CDR1 SGHVS and CDR2 FQNEAQ. Unmatched junction bases numbered 5, after V lost 5 bases and J lost 10 bases. The full variable domain, completed using reference TRBV7-8 and TRBJ1-6, is GAGVSQSPRYKVAKRGQDVALRCDPISGHVSLFWYQQALGQGPEFLTYFQNEAQLDKSGLPSDRFFAERPEGSVSTLKIQRTQQEDSAVYLCASSPRDRGSPLHFGNGTRLTVT.

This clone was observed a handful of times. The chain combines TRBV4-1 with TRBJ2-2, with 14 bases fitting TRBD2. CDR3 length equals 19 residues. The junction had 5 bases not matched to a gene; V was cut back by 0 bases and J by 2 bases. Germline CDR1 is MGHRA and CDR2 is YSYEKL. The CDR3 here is CASSQDQGLAGANTGELFF. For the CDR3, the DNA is TGCGCCAGCAGCCAAGATCAGGGACTAGCGGGGGCCAACACCGGGGAGCTGTTTTTT.

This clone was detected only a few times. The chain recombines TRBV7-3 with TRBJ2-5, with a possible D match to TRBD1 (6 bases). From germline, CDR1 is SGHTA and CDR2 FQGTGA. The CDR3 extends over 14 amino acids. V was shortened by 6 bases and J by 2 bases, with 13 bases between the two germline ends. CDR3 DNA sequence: TGTGCCAGCAGTCCTACAGGGTGGCAAGAGACCCAGTACTTC. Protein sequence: CASSPTGWQETQYF.

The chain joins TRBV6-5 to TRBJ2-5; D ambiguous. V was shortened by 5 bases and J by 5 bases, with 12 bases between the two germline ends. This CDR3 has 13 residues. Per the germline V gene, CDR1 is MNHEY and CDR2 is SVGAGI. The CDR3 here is CASSTEWAETQYF. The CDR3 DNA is TGTGCCAGCAGTACCGAGTGGGCTGAGACCCAGTACTTC.

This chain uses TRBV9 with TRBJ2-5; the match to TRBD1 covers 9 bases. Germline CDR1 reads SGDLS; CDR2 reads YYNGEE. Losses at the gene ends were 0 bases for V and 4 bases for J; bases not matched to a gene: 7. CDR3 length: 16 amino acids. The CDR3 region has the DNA TGTGCCAGCAGCGTAGGGTCGGGACAGGGTAGAGAGACCCAGTACTTC. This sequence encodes CASSVGSGQGRETQYF.

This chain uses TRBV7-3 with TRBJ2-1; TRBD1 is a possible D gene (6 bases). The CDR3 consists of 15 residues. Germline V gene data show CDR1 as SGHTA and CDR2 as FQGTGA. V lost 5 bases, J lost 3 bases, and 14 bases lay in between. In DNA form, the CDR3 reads TGTGCCAGCAGCCAGGGGTCTAGCAGCTACAATGAGCAGTTCTTC. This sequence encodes CASSQGSSSYNEQFF. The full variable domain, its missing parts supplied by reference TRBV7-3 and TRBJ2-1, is GAGVSQTPSNKVTEKGKYVELRCDPISGHTALYWYRQSLGQGPEFLIYFQGTGAADDSGLPNDRFFAVRPEGSVSTLKIQRTERGDSAVYLCASSQGSSSYNEQFFGPGTRLTVL.

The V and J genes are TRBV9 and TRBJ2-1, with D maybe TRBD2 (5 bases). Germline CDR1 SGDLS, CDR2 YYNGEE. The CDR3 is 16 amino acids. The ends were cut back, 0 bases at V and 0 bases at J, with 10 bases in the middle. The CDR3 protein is CASSVDPGVSYNEQFF. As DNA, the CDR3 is TGTGCCAGCAGCGTAGACCCCGGGGTCTCCTACAATGAGCAGTTCTTC.